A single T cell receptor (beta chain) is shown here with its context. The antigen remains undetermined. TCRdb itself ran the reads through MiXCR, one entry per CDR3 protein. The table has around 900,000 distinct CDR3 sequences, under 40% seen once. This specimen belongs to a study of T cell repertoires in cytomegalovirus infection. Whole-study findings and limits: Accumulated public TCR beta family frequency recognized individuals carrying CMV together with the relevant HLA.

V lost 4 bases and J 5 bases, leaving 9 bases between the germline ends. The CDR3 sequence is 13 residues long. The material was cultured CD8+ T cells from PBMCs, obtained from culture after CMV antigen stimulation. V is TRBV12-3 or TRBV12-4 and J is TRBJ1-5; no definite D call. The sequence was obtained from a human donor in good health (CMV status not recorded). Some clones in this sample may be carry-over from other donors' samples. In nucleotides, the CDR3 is TGTGCCAGCAGTTCCTCCTACTATCAGCCCCAGCATTTT. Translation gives CASSSSYYQPQHF.